One sample yielded the 18 T cell receptor beta chains listed below, sequenced in a study of T-cell memory formation after mild COVID-19. TCRdb itself ran the 5' RACE reads through MiXCR, one entry per CDR3 protein. This table holds roughly 240,000 distinct CDR3 sequences, around 15% found once. Sequenced: PBMCs or a T cell subset sorted from them (not recorded which). Receptor source: a man younger than 35 who had mild COVID-19 (a few samples of this study predate the infection). Cell type and time point are not known.

This clonotype was observed a handful of times. The rearrangement links TRBV4-1 to TRBJ2-3; unclear D gene. V was cut by 0 bases and J by 3 bases, with 7 bases left in between. The length of the CDR3 is 14 residues. CDR1 is MGHRA and CDR2 is YSYEKL in the germline V gene. In nucleotides, the CDR3 is TGCGCCAGCAGCCAAGACGGGCCAACAGATACGCAGTATTTT. Translated: CASSQDGPTDTQYF.

This clonotype was picked up many times. The chain couples TRBV7-9 to TRBJ1-2, with unresolved D. CDR1 and CDR2 (germline): SEHNR, FQNEAQ (reference sequence). This CDR3 is built from 13 residues. Trimming removed 3 bases at V and 4 bases at J, with 9 bases between. CDR3 region: CASSFDGGYGYTF. Written as DNA, the CDR3 is TGTGCCAGCAGCTTTGACGGTGGCTATGGCTACACCTTC.

This clonotype was counted only a few times. The chain couples TRBV7-3 to TRBJ2-3; 13 bases line up with TRBD2. The CDR3 loop spans 16 amino acids. Germline values: CDR1 SGHTA, CDR2 FQGTGA. V lost 4 bases, J lost 5 bases, and 6 bases stayed unmatched. The CDR3 protein is CASSSVTSGGEDTQYF. CDR3 nucleotide sequence: TGTGCCAGCAGCTCGGTCACTAGCGGGGGGGAAGATACGCAGTATTTT. The whole variable domain, remainder taken from reference TRBV7-3 and TRBJ2-3, is GAGVSQTPSNKVTEKGKYVELRCDPISGHTALYWYRQSLGQGPEFLIYFQGTGAADDSGLPNDRFFAVRPEGSVSTLKIQRTERGDSAVYLCASSSVTSGGEDTQYFGPGTRLTVL.

The DNA for the CDR3 is TGTGCCAGCAGCTTTCATAGCAATCAGCCCCAGCATTTT. Residues: CASSFHSNQPQHF. The chain joins TRBV7-2 to TRBJ1-5; no firm D call. V was cut by 3 bases and J by 0 bases, with 3 bases left in between. The CDR3 totals 13 residues. Germline V lookup: CDR1 SGHTA, CDR2 FQGNSA.

The chain joins TRBV18 to TRBJ2-5, with D uncertain. V was pared by 2 bases and J by 5 bases, with 15 bases between. CDR3 size: 15 residues. Germline lookup yields CDR1 KGHSH and CDR2 LQKENI. This chain's CDR3 is CASSPGVTEEETQYF. CDR3 DNA: TGTGCCAGCTCACCAGGGGTCACTGAGGAGGAGACCCAGTACTTC.

The rearrangement links TRBV5-5 to TRBJ2-5; D not certain. V lost 0 bases to trimming and J lost 2 bases, with 8 bases between them. The CDR3 length is 14 residues. The V gene's germline CDR1 is SGHKS and CDR2 YYEKEE (reference sequence). This CDR3 is CASSLGVRQETQYF. CDR3 coding DNA: TGTGCCAGCAGCTTGGGCGTGCGTCAAGAGACCCAGTACTTC.

This chain uses TRBV20-1 with TRBJ2-7; 8 bases map to TRBD1. The CDR3 has 10 amino acids. Germline values: CDR1 DFQATT, CDR2 SNEGSKA (reference sequence). V was pared by 5 bases and J by 12 bases, with 6 bases of the junction left unmatched. CDR3: CSARRGRMYV. CDR3 DNA: TGCAGTGCTCGCAGGGGGCGTATGTACGTC.

CDR3 sequence: CSASSLTSGAYNEQFF. For the CDR3, the DNA is TGCAGTGCGAGCAGCCTGACTAGCGGGGCCTACAATGAGCAGTTCTTC. This rearrangement joins TRBV20-1 to TRBJ2-1, with 11 bases fitting TRBD2. Germline assignment: CDR1 DFQATT and CDR2 SNEGSKA (reference sequence). The CDR3 covers 16 residues. After removal of 6 bases from V and 2 bases from J, the junction contained 9 bases not matched to a gene.

The V gene is TRBV4-3, the J gene TRBJ1-5; D is undetermined. Looked up from germline, CDR1 is LGHNA and CDR2 is YSLEER. The CDR3 is made up of 15 amino acids. Trimming left V 0 bases short and J 6 bases short, with 12 bases between. CDR3 protein: CASSQDLGDGQPQHF. The CDR3 DNA reads TGCGCCAGCAGCCAAGATCTGGGAGACGGTCAGCCCCAGCATTTT.

This clonotype was found a few times. The chain recombines TRBV19 with TRBJ1-1; TRBD1 is a possible D gene (5 bases). V lost 3 bases and J lost 5, with 10 bases in between. The CDR3 contains 13 residues. Per the germline V gene, CDR1 is LNHDA and CDR2 is SQIVND (reference sequence). DNA for the CDR3: TGTGCCAGTAGTATGCTCAGGGATACTGAAGCTTTCTTT. Translated: CASSMLRDTEAFF.

This clonotype has only a few counts. The rearrangement joins TRBV7-9 to TRBJ2-1, with a weak D call TRBD2 (6 bases). This CDR3 has 14 residues. Deletions cut 7 bases from V and 6 bases from J, with 16 bases between. In germline, CDR1 is SEHNR, CDR2 FQNEAQ (reference sequence). CDR3 loop: CASTPRGAINEQFF. For the CDR3, the DNA is TGTGCCAGCACCCCTCGCGGGGCTATCAATGAGCAGTTCTTC.

This clonotype was counted a few times. DNA for the CDR3: TGCGCCAGCGGGCTAGCGCCGAACACCGGGGAGCTGTTTTTT. This translates into CASGLAPNTGELFF. The chain is built from TRBV5-1 and TRBJ2-2; TRBD2 might be the D (6 bases). V was cut by 7 bases and J by 0 bases, with 10 bases left in between. The CDR3 is 14 amino acids. Per the germline V gene, CDR1 is SGHRS and CDR2 is YFSETQ.

The V gene is TRBV11-2, the J gene TRBJ1-2; D is possibly TRBD1 (6 bases). Germline CDR1 SGHAT, CDR2 FQNNGV. Trimming took off 8 bases at V and 4 bases at J, with 17 bases between the two ends. The length of the CDR3 is 14 residues. This CDR3 is CASAITGGLYGYTF. The CDR3 nucleotides read TGTGCCAGCGCCATCACGGGGGGCCTCTATGGCTACACCTTC.

The gene calls are TRBV6-2 or TRBV6-3 and TRBJ2-5; D might be TRBD2 (5 bases). The germline V gene encodes CDR1 MNHEY and CDR2 SVGEGT. V was shortened by 0 bases and J by 1 base, with 18 bases between the two germline ends. The CDR3 consists of 18 residues. In nucleotides, the CDR3 is TGTGCCAGCAGTTACTCTTCTAGCCCCATAGGGTTCCAAGAGACCCAGTACTTC. Residues: CASSYSSSPIGFQETQYF.

This chain links TRBV10-3 with TRBJ2-5; D not certain. The CDR3 runs 14 residues. Germline V gives CDR1 ENHRY, CDR2 SYGVKD. The V and J ends lost 0 bases and 1 base respectively, with 6 bases between them. CDR3 region: CAISESGVQETQYF. CDR3 sequence (DNA): TGTGCCATCAGTGAGTCAGGCGTCCAAGAGACCCAGTACTTC.

Only a few counts were recorded for this clonotype. The chain employs TRBV9 and TRBJ2-5, with D perhaps assigned TRBD1 or TRBD2 (5 bases each). The V gene's germline CDR1 is SGDLS and CDR2 YYNGEE. The V end was cut by 5 bases, the J end by 4 bases, with 15 bases between. This CDR3 region has 14 residues. The CDR3 spells CASSSEGRLETQYF. DNA of the CDR3: TGTGCCAGCAGTTCCGAGGGGCGTTTAGAGACCCAGTACTTC.

V and J are TRBV5-1 and TRBJ1-5, with D perhaps TRBD1 (6 bases). The CDR3 is made up of 16 amino acids. In germline, CDR1 is SGHRS, CDR2 YFSETQ. The V and J ends lost 1 base and 7 bases respectively, with 18 bases between them. DNA of the CDR3: TGCGCCAGCAGCTTGCAGGGGCCAGGGTTTGGGCAGCCCCAGCATTTT. Protein sequence: CASSLQGPGFGQPQHF.

The rearrangement links TRBV6-5 to TRBJ2-6; D not certain. V dropped 0 bases and J dropped 2 bases, with 8 bases sitting between them. The CDR3 has 16 residues. Germline values: CDR1 MNHEY, CDR2 SVGAGI. The CDR3 bases are TGTGCCAGCAGTTACTCGATTGCTACTGGGGCCAACGTCCTGACTTTC. This gives the protein CASSYSIATGANVLTF.